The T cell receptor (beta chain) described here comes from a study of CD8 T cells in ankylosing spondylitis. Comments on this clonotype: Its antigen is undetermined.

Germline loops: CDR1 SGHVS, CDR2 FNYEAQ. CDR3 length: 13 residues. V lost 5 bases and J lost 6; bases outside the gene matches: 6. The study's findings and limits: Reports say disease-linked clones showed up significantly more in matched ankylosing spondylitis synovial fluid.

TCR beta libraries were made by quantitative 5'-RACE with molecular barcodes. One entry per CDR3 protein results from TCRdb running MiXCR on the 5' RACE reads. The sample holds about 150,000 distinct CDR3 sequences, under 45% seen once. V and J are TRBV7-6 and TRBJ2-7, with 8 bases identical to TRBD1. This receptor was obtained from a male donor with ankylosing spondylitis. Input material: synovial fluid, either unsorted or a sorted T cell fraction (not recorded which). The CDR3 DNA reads TGTGCCAGCAGCGGAGATACAGGGGGCGAGCAGTACTTC. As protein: CASSGDTGGEQYF. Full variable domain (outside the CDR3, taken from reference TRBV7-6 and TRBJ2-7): GAGVSQSPRYKVTKRGQDVALRCDPISGHVSLYWYRQALGQGPEFLTYFNYEAQQDKSGLPNDRFSAERPEGSISTLTIQRTEQRDSAMYRCASSGDTGGEQYFGPGTRLTVT.